This TCR beta chain stems from a study of siplizumab effects on memory and regulatory T cells (dated by TCRdb to between 2018 and 2021). Notes on the research overall: The study examined how the anti-CD2 antibody siplizumab affects alloreactive T-cell subsets in allogeneic mixed lymphocyte reactions built from human PBMCs.

Here is what the overall study found, with its caveats: A naive or memory phenotype could not be assigned to roughly 80-97% of proliferating CD4+ or CD8+ clones. Siplizumab significantly lowered the cumulative frequency of alloreactive sequences that could be traced to unstimulated CD4+ memory T cells. Because sequences below about 10^-5 frequency were poorly captured, only a minor fraction of alloreactive clones could be mapped to unstimulated subsets. Among mappable alloreactive CD4+ clones, an average Treg-derived fraction of roughly 71% was observed with siplizumab, compared with roughly 27% in control reactions. Unstimulated naive T cells appeared more diverse than memory T cells, and naive cells seemed to contribute substantially to the alloresponse. The suppressive function of proliferating Tregs from siplizumab cultures was not functionally confirmed.

Receptor libraries were prepared by the immunoSEQ multiplex PCR assay. About 10^5 TCR templates per sample were assayed by the deep sequencing platform. Genomic DNA extracted from sorted T cells was used for TCRbeta CDR3 sequencing. Under the source paper's analysis protocol: The R programming language was used for clonal analysis of TCRbeta CDR3 data. Comparing unstimulated samples against CFSE-low samples taken after the reaction was how alloreactive CD4+ and CD8+ clones were defined. By matching sequences to the repertoires of sorted unstimulated Treg and non-Treg cells, each alloreactive CD4+ clone was assigned a regulatory or non-regulatory origin. Drawn from immuneACCESS, this table holds only the in-frame rearrangements with V and J called that TCRdb kept. Clones are partly lost; checked studies trace under half to an unresolved V gene and leave the rest unexplained. The V and J calls and the clone size are those of that table, but D and trimming were determined from the DNA. Counted in this sample were about 110,000 clones; 80% to 95% of them appeared once. The ten largest clones take up under 1.5% of the sample.

Counted from cysteine to phenylalanine, this CDR3 has 13 amino acids. Just CDR3 DNA is preserved here, 39 bases in frame from base 1. CDR1 and CDR2 were assigned from the germline V gene as MNHEY and SVGAGI. Relative to germline, V is 5 bases shorter and J is 9 bases shorter, with 13 bases between their ends. Sorted unstimulated T cells, along with proliferating T cells recovered from mixed lymphocyte reactions, underwent TCRbeta CDR3 sequencing. Fresh whole blood from ten HLA-typed healthy donors was used as the source from which PBMCs were isolated. Comment on this clone: Which antigen it targets is not known. Base-call qualities are not available, and no considerably larger clone is one nucleotide away.

Sequencing used CD4+ T cells sorted from blood. Recombination connected TRBV6-5 to TRBJ1-4; the D segment could be TRBD1, given 5 matching bases. This receptor was obtained from a human donor in good health. The bases read TGTGCCAGCAGTCCCGGGACGGACAAAAAACTGTTTTTT. It codes for CASSPGTDKKLFF.